The TCR beta chain described here comes from a study of response to subunit inactivated influenza vaccine. General study findings and limits: Only a handful of new T cells, the authors suggested, are recruited with each seasonal influenza vaccination.

The CDR3 is 13 residues long. Germline values: CDR1 DFQATT, CDR2 SNEGSKA (reference sequence). TCRdb ran MiXCR on the RT-PCR reads and lists one entry per CDR3 protein. The sample yields around 790,000 distinct CDR3 sequences, 21% seen once. As concerns this clonotype: Its antigen is unknown.

This chain joins TRBV20-1 and TRBJ2-2, with a tentative D call TRBD2 (7 bases). Sequenced material: PBMCs from blood, taken roughly 5 days after vaccination. The TCR was taken from a man aged 50-60 years who received an inactivated influenza vaccine. The CDR3 protein is CSGGRGNTGELFF. The CDR3 nucleotides are TGCAGCGGGGGGCGGGGGAACACCGGGGAGCTGTTTTTT.